One and the same sample provided the 7 T cell receptor beta chains below, sequenced in a study of post-analysis software for immune sequencing data. cDNA libraries for TCR beta contained unique molecular identifiers. TCRdb recomputed calls from the PCR reads with MiXCR, one row per CDR3 protein. This table holds around 400,000 distinct CDR3 sequences, 30% to 45% found once. Points from the study as a whole: There were several TRBV segments more frequent in patients than controls, and TRBV5-6, TRBV5-1 and TRBV20-1 were among them.

No antigen has been assigned to these receptors. Input material: blood. These receptors all stem from a girl under 18 with multiple sclerosis.

This clonotype was observed a handful of times. This chain links TRBV12-5 with TRBJ2-1, with TRBD2 matching over 14 bases. Germline V lookup: CDR1 LGHNT, CDR2 FRNRAP. The CDR3 is made up of 17 amino acids. V dropped 2 bases and J dropped 2; count of bases not matched to a gene: 2. CDR3 region: CASGLSTSGGAYNEQFF. The CDR3 DNA sequence: TGTGCTAGTGGTTTGTCGACTAGCGGGGGGGCCTACAATGAGCAGTTCTTC.

Here the CDR3 reads CASSQAGVGSNQPQHF. DNA of the CDR3: TGTGCCAGCAGCCAAGCAGGGGTGGGGAGCAATCAGCCCCAGCATTTT. The V gene is TRBV3-1, the J gene TRBJ1-5; D may be TRBD1 (6 bases). The CDR3 contains 16 residues. Germline assignment: CDR1 LGHDT and CDR2 YNNKEL (reference sequence). Trimming pared 1 base from V and 1 base from J, leaving 11 bases between.

This clonotype was detected only a few times. This sequence joins TRBV7-3 and TRBJ2-7, with TRBD2 identical over 9 bases. V gave up 6 bases and J gave up 5 bases; unmatched junction bases: 5. The CDR3 has 13 residues. CDR1 and CDR2 from the germline V gene are SGHTA and FQGTGA. CDR3 protein: CASRSGLANEQYF. Written as DNA, the CDR3 is TGTGCCAGCAGGTCGGGACTAGCTAACGAGCAGTACTTC.

The gene calls are TRBV6-5 and TRBJ2-1, with 10 bases matching TRBD1. Looked up from germline, CDR1 is MNHEY and CDR2 is SVGAGI. There are 16 residues in the CDR3. V was clipped by 6 bases and J by 6 bases; unmatched bases: 11. CDR3 DNA: TGTGCCAGCAGCCGCCCGGGACAGGGGAAAGGCAATGAGCAGTTCTTC. Translating gives CASSRPGQGKGNEQFF.

V is TRBV5-1 and J is TRBJ1-1; D is unclear. Trimming took 4 bases from V and 1 from J, leaving 11 bases between them. Germline values: CDR1 SGHRS, CDR2 YFSETQ. The CDR3 loop spans 14 amino acids. The CDR3 DNA is TGCGCCAGCAGCCCTGGACGGCAGAACACTGAAGCTTTCTTT. Translated: CASSPGRQNTEAFF.

The rearrangement links TRBV20-1 to TRBJ2-7; D is perhaps TRBD2 (6 bases). There are 15 residues in the CDR3. Germline V CDR1 and CDR2: DFQATT, SNEGSKA (reference sequence). V lost 4 bases and J 2 bases, leaving 18 bases between the germline ends. The DNA for the CDR3 is TGCAGTGCTACTCCCGGGAGTTACGGTACCTACGAGCAGTACTTC. Protein product: CSATPGSYGTYEQYF.

The chain recombines TRBV18 with TRBJ2-4, with D unresolved. The ends were cut back, 5 bases at V and 0 bases at J, with 5 bases in the middle. CDR1 and CDR2 from the germline V gene are KGHSH and LQKENI. The length of the CDR3 is 13 residues. CDR3 residues: CASSTEAKNIQYF. In DNA form, the CDR3 reads TGTGCCAGCTCAACAGAAGCCAAAAACATTCAGTACTTC.